This section outlines one TCR beta chain sequence together with its context. The sample belongs to a study of blood T cell repertoires in COVID-19. Study at large: Donors in the United States, Italy and Spain gave samples during acute or convalescent COVID-19.

Some clones are missing from TCRdb's copy, which holds only in-frame ones; the method was immunoSEQ multiplex PCR. This sample has approximately 480,000 clones, with about 91% found just once. Germline V CDR1 and CDR2: GTSNPN, SVGIG (reference sequence). The CDR3 runs 15 residues. V was cut by 4 bases and J by 0 bases, with 15 bases left in between. The specimen sequenced was peripheral blood. V is TRBV30 and J is TRBJ1-1; D might be TRBD1 (6 bases). The sequence derives from a man aged 18 to 35 with COVID-19, enrolled during active disease. This CDR3 reads CAWTIPGAMNTEAFF. The CDR3 DNA sequence: TGTGCCTGGACCATACCAGGGGCCATGAACACTGAAGCTTTCTTT.